These 2 T cell receptor beta chains came from one sample sequenced in a study of T cell responses to AZD1222 COVID-19 vaccine. Generated by immunoSEQ multiplex PCR, the TCRdb table keeps only in-frame clones and is missing some. The profile shows under 150,000 clones, roughly 88% of them singletons. The input for sequencing was peripheral blood, taken on day 0 of AZD1222 vaccination. These receptors were taken from an adult in good health.

The CDR3 loop is CSGVGGGGYTF. CDR3 bases: TGCAGTGGCGTAGGGGGAGGTGGCTACACCTTC. This chain uses TRBV20-1 with TRBJ1-2, with D possibly TRBD1 on 6 matching bases. Trimming removed 7 bases from V and 7 bases from J, with 13 bases in between. From germline, CDR1 is DFQATT and CDR2 SNEGSKA (reference sequence). This CDR3 is built from 11 residues.

This clone was recorded only once. The chain uses TRBV18 and TRBJ2-5, with a tentative D call TRBD2 (5 bases). CDR3 size: 14 residues. Germline CDR1 is KGHSH and CDR2 is LQKENI. V lost 6 bases and J 4 bases, leaving 15 bases between the germline ends. Here the CDR3 reads CASSQGWAGETQYF. DNA for the CDR3: TGTGCCAGCTCTCAAGGATGGGCGGGAGAGACCCAGTACTTC.